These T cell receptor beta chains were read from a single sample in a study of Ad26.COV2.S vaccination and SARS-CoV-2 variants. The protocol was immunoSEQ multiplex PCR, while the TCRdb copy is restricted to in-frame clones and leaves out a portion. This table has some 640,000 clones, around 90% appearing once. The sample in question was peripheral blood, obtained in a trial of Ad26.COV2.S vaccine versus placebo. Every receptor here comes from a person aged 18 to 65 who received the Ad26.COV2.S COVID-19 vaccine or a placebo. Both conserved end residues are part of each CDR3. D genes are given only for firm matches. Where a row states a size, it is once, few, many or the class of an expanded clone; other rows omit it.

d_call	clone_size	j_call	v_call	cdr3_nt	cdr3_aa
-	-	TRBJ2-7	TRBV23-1	TGCGCCAGCAGTCAATCTAAACCGGGGGCTTCCTCCTACGAGCAGTACTTC	CASSQSKPGASSYEQYF
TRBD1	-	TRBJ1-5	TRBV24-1	TGTGCCACCAGCTCAGGGGGGGATCAGCCCCAGCATTTT	CATSSGGDQPQHF
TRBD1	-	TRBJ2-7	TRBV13	TGTGCCAGCAGCTTTTTCCCGGGACAGGGTTACGAGCAGTACTTC	CASSFFPGQGYEQYF
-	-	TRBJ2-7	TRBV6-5	TGTGCCAGCAGCCCAGGGACCCACGAGCAGTACTTC	CASSPGTHEQYF
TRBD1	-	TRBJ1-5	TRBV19	TGTGCCAGTAGTGACAGGGGGGTCGGAAATCAGCCCCAGCATTTT	CASSDRGVGNQPQHF
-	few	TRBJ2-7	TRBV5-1	TGCGCCAGCAGCTTTACAGCGAGCTCCTACGAGCAGTACTTC	CASSFTASSYEQYF
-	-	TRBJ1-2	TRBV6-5	TGTGCCAGCAGTTACTCGAACAGAGCCTATGGCTACACCTTC	CASSYSNRAYGYTF
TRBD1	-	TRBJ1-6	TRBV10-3	TGTGCCATCAGCGAGGGGACAGCCTATAATTCACCCCTCCACTTT	CAISEGTAYNSPLHF
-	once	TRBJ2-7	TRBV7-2	TGTGCCAGCAGCTTAAGTCCGGCAACCCCCTACGAGCAGTACTTC	CASSLSPATPYEQYF
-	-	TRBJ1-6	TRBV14	TGTGCCAGCAGCCACGAGGGTATCTATAATTCACCCCTCCACTTT	CASSHEGIYNSPLHF
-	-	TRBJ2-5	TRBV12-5	TGTGCTAGTGGTGCCATGGAGTACCAAGAGACCCAGTACTTC	CASGAMEYQETQYF
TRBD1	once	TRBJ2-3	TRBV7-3	TGTGCCAGCAGCCTCAACACAGGGGGATCATTCACAGATACGCAGTATTTT	CASSLNTGGSFTDTQYF
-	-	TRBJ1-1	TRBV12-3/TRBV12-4	TGTGCCATACGCAGAGGAAAGGAAGTTTTCTTT	CAIRRGKEVFF
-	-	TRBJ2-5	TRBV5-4	TGTGCCAGCAGCTTGGCCCCTAGCCACAAAGAGACCCAGTACTTC	CASSLAPSHKETQYF
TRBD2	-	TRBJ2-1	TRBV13	TGTGCCAGCAGCTTAGGGAGTACTAGCGCCGGTTTTTTGGGTGAGCAGTTCTTC	CASSLGSTSAGFLGEQFF
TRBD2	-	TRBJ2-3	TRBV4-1	TGCGCCAGCAGCCAAGCGGGTAGCGGGGGGGCAGGGACAGATACGCAGTATTTT	CASSQAGSGGAGTDTQYF
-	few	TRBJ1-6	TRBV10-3	TGTGCCATCAGTGAGTCAACTGGACAATCCAATTCACCCCTCCACTTT	CAISESTGQSNSPLHF
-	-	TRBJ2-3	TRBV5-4	TGTGCCAGCAGCTTGCAAGGAGATACGCAGTATTTT	CASSLQGDTQYF
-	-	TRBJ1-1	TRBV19	TGTGCCAGTAGTCGGACGATGACTGAAGCTTTCTTT	CASSRTMTEAFF
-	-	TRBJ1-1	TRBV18	TGTGCCAGCTCACCCGGGGGGGGTGACGGTGAAGCTTTCTTT	CASSPGGGDGEAFF
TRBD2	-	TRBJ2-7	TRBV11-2	TGTGCCAGCAGCTCCGCCGGACTAGATATCTCCGAGCAGTACTTC	CASSSAGLDISEQYF
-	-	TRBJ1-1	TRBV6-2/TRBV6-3	TGTGCCAGCAGTTACTATAGGGGGAACACTGAAGCTTTCTTT	CASSYYRGNTEAFF
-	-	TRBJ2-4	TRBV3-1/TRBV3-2	TGTGCCAGCAGCCAAGGCGACATTCAGTACTTC	CASSQGDIQYF
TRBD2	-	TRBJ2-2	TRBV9	TGTGCCAGCAGCGACGGGACTAGCGGAGTCACCGGGGAGCTGTTTTTT	CASSDGTSGVTGELFF
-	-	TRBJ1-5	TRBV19	TGTGCCAGTAGTATAGATTTGGGGCTAGAACCCCAGCATTTT	CASSIDLGLEPQHF
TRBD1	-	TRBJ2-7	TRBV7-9	TGTGCCAGCAGCCCGCGGACAGGGAACTACGAGCAGTACTTC	CASSPRTGNYEQYF
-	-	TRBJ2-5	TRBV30	TGTGCCTGGAGTGTGGTAGAGACCCAGTACTTC	CAWSVVETQYF
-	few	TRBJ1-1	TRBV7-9	TGTGCCAGCAGAAACCCGGGGAACACTGAAGCTTTCTTT	CASRNPGNTEAFF
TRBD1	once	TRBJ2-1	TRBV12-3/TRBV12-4	TGTGCCAGCACCGGGACAGGGAGGAATGAGCAGTTCTTC	CASTGTGRNEQFF
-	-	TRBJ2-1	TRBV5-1	TGCGCCAGCAGCCCCACGACACCTTTTAGCTCCTACAATGAGCAGTTCTTC	CASSPTTPFSSYNEQFF